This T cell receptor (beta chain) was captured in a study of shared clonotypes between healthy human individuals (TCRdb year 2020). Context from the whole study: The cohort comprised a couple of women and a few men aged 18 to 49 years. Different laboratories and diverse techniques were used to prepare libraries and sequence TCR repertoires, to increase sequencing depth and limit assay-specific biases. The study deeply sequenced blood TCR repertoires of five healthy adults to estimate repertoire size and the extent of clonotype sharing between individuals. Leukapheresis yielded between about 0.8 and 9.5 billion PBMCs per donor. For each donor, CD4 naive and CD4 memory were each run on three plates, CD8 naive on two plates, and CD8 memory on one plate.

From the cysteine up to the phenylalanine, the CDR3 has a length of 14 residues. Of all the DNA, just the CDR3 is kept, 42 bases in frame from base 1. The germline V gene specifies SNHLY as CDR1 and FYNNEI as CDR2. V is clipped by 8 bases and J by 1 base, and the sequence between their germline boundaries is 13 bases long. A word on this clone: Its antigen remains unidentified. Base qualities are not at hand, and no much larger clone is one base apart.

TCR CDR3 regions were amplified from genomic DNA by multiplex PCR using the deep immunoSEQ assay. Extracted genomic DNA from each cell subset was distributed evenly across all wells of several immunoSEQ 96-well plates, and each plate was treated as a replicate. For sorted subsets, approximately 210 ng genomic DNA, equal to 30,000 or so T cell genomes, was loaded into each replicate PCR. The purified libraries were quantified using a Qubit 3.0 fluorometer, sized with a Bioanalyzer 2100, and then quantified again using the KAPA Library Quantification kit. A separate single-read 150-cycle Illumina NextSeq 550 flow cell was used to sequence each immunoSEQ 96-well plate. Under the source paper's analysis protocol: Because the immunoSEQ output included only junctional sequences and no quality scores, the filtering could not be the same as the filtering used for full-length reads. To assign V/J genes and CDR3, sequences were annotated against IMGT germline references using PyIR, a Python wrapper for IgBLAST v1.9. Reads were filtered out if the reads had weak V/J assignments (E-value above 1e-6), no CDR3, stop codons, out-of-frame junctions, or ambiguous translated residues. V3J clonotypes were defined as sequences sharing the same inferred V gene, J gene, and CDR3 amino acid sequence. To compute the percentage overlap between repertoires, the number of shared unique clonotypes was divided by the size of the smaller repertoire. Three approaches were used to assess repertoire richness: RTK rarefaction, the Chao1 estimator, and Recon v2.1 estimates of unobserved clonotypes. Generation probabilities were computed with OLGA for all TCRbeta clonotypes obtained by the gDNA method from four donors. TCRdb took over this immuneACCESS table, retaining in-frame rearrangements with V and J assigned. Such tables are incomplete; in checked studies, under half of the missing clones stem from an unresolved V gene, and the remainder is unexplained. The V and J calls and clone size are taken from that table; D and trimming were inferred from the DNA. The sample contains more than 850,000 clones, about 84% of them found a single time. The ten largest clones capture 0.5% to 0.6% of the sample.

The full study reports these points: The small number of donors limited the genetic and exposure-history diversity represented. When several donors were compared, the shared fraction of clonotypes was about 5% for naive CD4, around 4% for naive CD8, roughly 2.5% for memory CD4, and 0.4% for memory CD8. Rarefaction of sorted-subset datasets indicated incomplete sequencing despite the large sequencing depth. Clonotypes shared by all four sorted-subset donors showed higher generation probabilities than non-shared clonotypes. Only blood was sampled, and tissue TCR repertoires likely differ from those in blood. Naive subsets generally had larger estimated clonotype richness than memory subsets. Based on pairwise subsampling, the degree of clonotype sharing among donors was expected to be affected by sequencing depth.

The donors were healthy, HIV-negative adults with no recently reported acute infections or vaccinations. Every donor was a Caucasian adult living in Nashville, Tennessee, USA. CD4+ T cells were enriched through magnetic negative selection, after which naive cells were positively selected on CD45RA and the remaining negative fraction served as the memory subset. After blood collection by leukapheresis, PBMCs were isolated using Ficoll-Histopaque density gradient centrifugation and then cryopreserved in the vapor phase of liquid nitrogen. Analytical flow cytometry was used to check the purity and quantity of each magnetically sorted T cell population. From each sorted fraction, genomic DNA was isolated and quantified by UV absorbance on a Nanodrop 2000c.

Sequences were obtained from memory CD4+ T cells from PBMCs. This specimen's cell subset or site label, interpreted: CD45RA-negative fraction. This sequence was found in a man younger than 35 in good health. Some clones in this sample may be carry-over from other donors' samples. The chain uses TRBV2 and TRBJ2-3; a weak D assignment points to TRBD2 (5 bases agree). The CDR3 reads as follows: CASRRSEGTDTQYF. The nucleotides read TGTGCCAGCCGGAGGTCGGAAGGCACAGATACGCAGTATTTT.